This section outlines one T cell receptor (beta chain) sequence together with its context. Its specificity is not known. Trimming took off 1 base at V and 3 bases at J, with 14 bases between the two ends. The CDR3 is made up of 15 amino acids. From germline, CDR1 is SGHRS and CDR2 YFSETQ. This entry comes from a study of T cell responses to AZD1222 COVID-19 vaccine. Study results and limitations: Seropositive at baseline were only a handful of AZD1222 recipients. Females made up more of the donors, who were largely white British, and clonal diversity may have come out too low. Nearly half of the spike-specific TCRs reportedly recognize variant regions that carry no mutations. There were repertoire samples only from the period after the peak T cell response.

Profiling relied on immunoSEQ multiplex PCR, and the TCRdb table lists in-frame clones only, not all of them. The sample lists approximately 100,000 clones; less than 90% were seen once. This TCR was sampled from an adult in good health. The chain uses TRBV5-1 and TRBJ2-7; D is perhaps TRBD2 (6 bases). The input for sequencing was peripheral blood, taken on day 0 of AZD1222 vaccination. DNA for the CDR3: TGCGCCAGCAGCTTGCGCCGGGGGTCCCACTACGAGCAGTACTTC. As protein: CASSLRRGSHYEQYF.